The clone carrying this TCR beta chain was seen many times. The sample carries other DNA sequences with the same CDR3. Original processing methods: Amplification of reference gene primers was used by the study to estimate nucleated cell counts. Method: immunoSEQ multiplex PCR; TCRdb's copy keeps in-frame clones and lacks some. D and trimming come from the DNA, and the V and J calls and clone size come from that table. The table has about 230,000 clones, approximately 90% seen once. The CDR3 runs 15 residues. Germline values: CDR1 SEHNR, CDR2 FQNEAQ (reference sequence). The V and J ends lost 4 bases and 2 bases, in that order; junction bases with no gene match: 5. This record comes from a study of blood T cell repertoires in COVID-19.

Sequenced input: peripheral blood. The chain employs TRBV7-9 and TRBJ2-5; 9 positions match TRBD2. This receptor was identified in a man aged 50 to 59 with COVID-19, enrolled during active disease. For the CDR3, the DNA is TGTGCCAGCAGCTATAGCGGGAGTGGGCAAGAGACCCAGTACTTC. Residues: CASSYSGSGQETQYF.